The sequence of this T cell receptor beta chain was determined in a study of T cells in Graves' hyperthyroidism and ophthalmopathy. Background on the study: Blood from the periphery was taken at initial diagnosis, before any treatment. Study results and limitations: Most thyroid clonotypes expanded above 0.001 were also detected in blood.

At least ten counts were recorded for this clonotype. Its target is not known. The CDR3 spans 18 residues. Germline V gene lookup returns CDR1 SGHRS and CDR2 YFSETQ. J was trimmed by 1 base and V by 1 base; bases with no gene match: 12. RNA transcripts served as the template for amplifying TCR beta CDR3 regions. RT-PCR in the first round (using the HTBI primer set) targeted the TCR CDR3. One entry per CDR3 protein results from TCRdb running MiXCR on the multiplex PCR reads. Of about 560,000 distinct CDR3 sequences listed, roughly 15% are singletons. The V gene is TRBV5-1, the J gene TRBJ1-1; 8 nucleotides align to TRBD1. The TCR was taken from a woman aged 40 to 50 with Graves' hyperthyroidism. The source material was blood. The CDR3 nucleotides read TGCGCCAGCAGCTTGATAGGGGGACAGGTTCTGCCGAACACTGAAGCTTTCTTT. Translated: CASSLIGGQVLPNTEAFF.